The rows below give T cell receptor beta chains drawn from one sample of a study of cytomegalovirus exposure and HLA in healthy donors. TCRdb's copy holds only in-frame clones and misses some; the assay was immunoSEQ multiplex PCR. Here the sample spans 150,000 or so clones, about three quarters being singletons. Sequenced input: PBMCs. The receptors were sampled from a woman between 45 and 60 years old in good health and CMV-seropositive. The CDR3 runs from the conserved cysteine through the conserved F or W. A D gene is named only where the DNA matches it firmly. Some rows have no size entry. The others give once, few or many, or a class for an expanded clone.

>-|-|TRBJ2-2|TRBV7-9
TGTGCCAGCAGCTTACAGGGCACCGGGGAGCTGTTTTTT
CASSLQGTGELFF
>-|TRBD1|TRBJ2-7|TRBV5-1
TGCGCCAGCAGCTACCATCCTGCACAACGACAGGGTCTGTACGAGCAGTACTTC
CASSYHPAQRQGLYEQYF
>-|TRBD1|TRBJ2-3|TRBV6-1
TGTGCCAGCAGCAACGGACAGGACACAGATACGCAGTATTTT
CASSNGQDTDTQYF
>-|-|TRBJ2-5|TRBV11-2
TGTGCCAGCAGCTTACTTGTCAGGACCCAGTACTTC
CASSLLVRTQYF
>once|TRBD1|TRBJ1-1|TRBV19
TGTGCCAGTAGTCCCGGACAGGGGGAGGGCACTGAAGCTTTCTTT
CASSPGQGEGTEAFF
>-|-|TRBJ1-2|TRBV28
TGTGCCAGCAGTTTTGGGGGGGGTGGGGCGCCGCACTACACCTTC
CASSFGGGGAPHYTF
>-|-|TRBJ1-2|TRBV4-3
TGCGCCAGCAGCCAAGATTGGGGGGGGAACTATGGCTACACCTTC
CASSQDWGGNYGYTF
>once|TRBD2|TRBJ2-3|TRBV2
TGTGCCAGCAGTGAGACTAGCGGATACACAGATACGCAGTATTTT
CASSETSGYTDTQYF
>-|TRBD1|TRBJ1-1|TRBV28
TGTGCCAGCAGTTCGGGGACAGGGGGGGGTGAAGCTTTCTTT
CASSSGTGGGEAFF
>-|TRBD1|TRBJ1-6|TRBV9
TGTGCCAGCTCAACGGGGGTGCGAGGGACAGGGAATTCACCCCTCCACTTT
CASSTGVRGTGNSPLHF
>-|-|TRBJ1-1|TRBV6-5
TGTGCCAGCACCTCAATACAGGGAGATACTGAAGCTTTCTTT
CASTSIQGDTEAFF
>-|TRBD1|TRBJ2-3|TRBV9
TGTGCCAGCAGCTCACGACAGGGGGCAGGCACAGATACGCAGTATTTT
CASSSRQGAGTDTQYF
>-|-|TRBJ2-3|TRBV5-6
TGTGCCAGCAGACCCGGTGGTCGCACAGATACGCAGTATTTT
CASRPGGRTDTQYF
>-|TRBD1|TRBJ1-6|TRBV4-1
TGCGCCAGCAGCCAAGATCCTTATCCGGGACAGGGGAATTCACCCCTCCACTTT
CASSQDPYPGQGNSPLHF
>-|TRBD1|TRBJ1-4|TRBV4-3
TGCGCCAGCAGCCCTACAGGGGGCACGAATGAAAAACTGTTTTTT
CASSPTGGTNEKLFF
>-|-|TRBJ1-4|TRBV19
TGTGCCAGTAGTATAGAAAGAGAGGGTCGGGAAAAACTGTTTTTT
CASSIEREGREKLFF
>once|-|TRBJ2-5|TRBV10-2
TGCGCCAGCAGTGGGCAGGAGACCCAGTACTTC
CASSGQETQYF
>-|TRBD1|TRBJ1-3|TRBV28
TGTGCCAGCAGTTTATTACCGGGACAGGGAAGAAACACCATATATTTT
CASSLLPGQGRNTIYF
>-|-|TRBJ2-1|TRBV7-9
TGTGCCAGCAGCCGCTGGGAGGGGGGGACAAATGAGCAGTTCTTC
CASSRWEGGTNEQFF
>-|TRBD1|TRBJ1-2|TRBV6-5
TGTGCCAGCAGTTGGACAGGGATTTATGGCTACACCTTC
CASSWTGIYGYTF
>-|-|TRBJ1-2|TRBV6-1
TGTGCCAGCAGTGCGACACCACTCTATGGCTACACCTTC
CASSATPLYGYTF
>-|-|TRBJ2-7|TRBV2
TGTGCCAGCAGAGACACCTACGAGCAGTACTTC
CASRDTYEQYF
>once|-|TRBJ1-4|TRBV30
TGTGCCAGGTCCTGGGGGACAAATGAAAAACTGTTTTTT
CARSWGTNEKLFF
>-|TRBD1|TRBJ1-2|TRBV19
TGTGCCAGTGAGGACAGGGGGCGCATAGGATTCGGCTACACCTTC
CASEDRGRIGFGYTF
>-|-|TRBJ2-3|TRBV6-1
TGTGCCAGCAGTGAAGGGTCAGGTTATACAGATACGCAGTATTTT
CASSEGSGYTDTQYF
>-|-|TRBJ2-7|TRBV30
TGTGCCTGGAGTCACGCAGCGAACTCCTACGAGCAGTACTTC
CAWSHAANSYEQYF
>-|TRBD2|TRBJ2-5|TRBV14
TGTGCCAGCAGCCAACGCACCGGGACTACAAGAAGCGGGACCCAGTACTTC
CASSQRTGTTRSGTQYF
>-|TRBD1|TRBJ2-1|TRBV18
TGTGCCAGCTCACCACAGACAGGGTTTGGTGAGCAGTTCTTC
CASSPQTGFGEQFF
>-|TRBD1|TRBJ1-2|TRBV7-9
TGTGCCAGCAGCAGACCGGGACAGGGCCACTATGGCTACACCTTC
CASSRPGQGHYGYTF
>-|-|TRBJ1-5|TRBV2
TGTGCCAGCAGCGGCTCCGACAGCTATAATCAGCCCCAGCATTTT
CASSGSDSYNQPQHF
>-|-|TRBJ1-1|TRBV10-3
TGTGCCACTTCCCGCACAGCTAACACTGAAGCTTTCTTT
CATSRTANTEAFF
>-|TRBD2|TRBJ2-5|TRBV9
TGTGCCAGCAGCGACGGGACTAGCGGGACGATACAAGAGACCCAGTACTTC
CASSDGTSGTIQETQYF
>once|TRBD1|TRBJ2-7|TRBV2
TGTGCCAGCAGTGGTATTGGGGACAGGGGGTCAGTCTCCTACGAGCAGTACTTC
CASSGIGDRGSVSYEQYF
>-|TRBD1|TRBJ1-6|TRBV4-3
TGCGCCAGCAGCCAAGAGAGGGACAGTTTATCACCCCTCCACTTT
CASSQERDSLSPLHF
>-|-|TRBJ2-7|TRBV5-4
TGTGCCAGCACCCCTGGAGGGTTTGCGGCCAACTCCGGCTACGAGCAGTACTTC
CASTPGGFAANSGYEQYF
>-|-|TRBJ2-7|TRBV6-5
TGTGCCAGCAGTATTCGGGACATCTCCTACGAGCAGTACTTC
CASSIRDISYEQYF
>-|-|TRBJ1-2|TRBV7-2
TGTGCCAGCAGCCCGGGCCAGGGGATCGGCTACACCTTC
CASSPGQGIGYTF
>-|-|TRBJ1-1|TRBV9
TGTGCCAGCAGCGCTGAACAGGGAGGGACCACTGAAGCTTTCTTT
CASSAEQGGTTEAFF
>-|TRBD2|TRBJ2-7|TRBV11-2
TGTGCCAGCAGCTTAGGCGGGGGTGCGTTCCCCTACGAGCAGTACTTC
CASSLGGGAFPYEQYF
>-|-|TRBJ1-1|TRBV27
TGTGCCAGCAGAGGTTCGAGCGGGGGGCGAACTGAAGCTTTCTTT
CASRGSSGGRTEAFF
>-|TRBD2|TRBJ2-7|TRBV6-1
TGTGCCAGCAGCGCCGGGAGGGGCTACGAGCAGTACTTC
CASSAGRGYEQYF
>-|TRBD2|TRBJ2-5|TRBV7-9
TGTGCCAGCAGCTTAGGGGCGGGACTAGCGGGAGAGGAGACCCAGTACTTC
CASSLGAGLAGEETQYF
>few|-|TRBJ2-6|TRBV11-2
TGTGCCAGCAGCTTAGATTTGGCCTCTGGGGCCAACGTCCTGACTTTC
CASSLDLASGANVLTF
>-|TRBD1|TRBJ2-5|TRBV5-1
TGCGCCAGCAGCTTGGGAGGCAGGGGGCTTCGTTCCAGGGAGACCCAGTACTTC
CASSLGGRGLRSRETQYF
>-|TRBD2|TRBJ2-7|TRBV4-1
TGCGCCAGCAGCCAGAGTATATTGGGACTAGCGATCTACGAGCAGTACTTC
CASSQSILGLAIYEQYF
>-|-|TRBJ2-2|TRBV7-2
TGTGCCAGCAGTGTCTCCACCGGGGAGCTGTTTTTT
CASSVSTGELFF
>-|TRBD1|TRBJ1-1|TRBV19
TGTGCCAGTAGCCCTGGGGGATGGGACAGGAAGAACACTGAAGCTTTCTTT
CASSPGGWDRKNTEAFF
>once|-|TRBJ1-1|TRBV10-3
TGTGCCATCAGTGCTGAGGGAGGGAACACTGAAGCTTTCTTT
CAISAEGGNTEAFF
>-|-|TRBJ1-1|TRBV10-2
TGCGCCAGCAGGGGACTCACGAACACTGAAGCTTTCTTT
CASRGLTNTEAFF
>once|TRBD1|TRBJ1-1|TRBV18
TGTGCCAGCTCACCCCGACAGGGGTGGGGCACTGAAGCTTTCTTT
CASSPRQGWGTEAFF
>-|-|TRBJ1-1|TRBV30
TGTGCCTGGAGTGTAAGCGTGAACACTGAAGCTTTCTTT
CAWSVSVNTEAFF
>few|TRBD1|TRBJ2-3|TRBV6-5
TGTGCCATAGGGACAGACACAGATACGCAGTATTTT
CAIGTDTDTQYF
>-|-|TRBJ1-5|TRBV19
TGTGCCAGTAGTATTGGCAGAAATAGCAATCAGCCCCAGCATTTT
CASSIGRNSNQPQHF
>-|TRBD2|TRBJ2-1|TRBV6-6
TGTGCCAGCAGTTATCTAGCGGGGCGGAATGAGCAGTTCTTC
CASSYLAGRNEQFF